Following are 3 T cell receptor beta chains from one sample sequenced in a study of beta chain features in type 1 diabetes. Broader study findings: Shortening of TCRB CDR3s, moderate but significant, appeared in all four CD4+ subsets of Type 1 diabetes patients.

For these receptors, no antigen is known. The sequenced template was cDNA made from the entire isolated RNA. Using immunoSEQ multiplex PCR, the repertoire was profiled, and TCRdb retains in-frame clones only, with some absent. The sample yields 15,000 or so clones, less than 85% seen once. The sample comprised stem cell memory CD4+ T cells from blood. The receptor source for this set is a man between 25 and 39 years old with type 1 diabetes.

The chain combines TRBV10-3 with TRBJ1-1; TRBD1 matches 7 bases. Germline CDR1 ENHRY, CDR2 SYGVKD. J gave up 1 base and V 1 base, and 3 bases lay outside the gene matches. The CDR3 is 15 amino acids. The CDR3: CAISEWGQSNTEAFF. The CDR3, as DNA: TGTGCCATCAGTGAGTGGGGACAGTCGAACACTGAAGCTTTCTTT.

The genes are TRBV4-2 and TRBJ1-4, with D unclear. CDR3 size: 15 residues. V shed 0 bases and J shed 5 bases, with 10 bases lying between them. CDR1 is LGHNA, CDR2 YNFKEQ, per germline. CDR3 bases: TGTGCCAGCAGCCAAGATATCGACACAAATGAAAAACTGTTTTTT. As protein: CASSQDIDTNEKLFF.

The rearrangement links TRBV7-9 to TRBJ1-6; 7 bases line up with TRBD1. V trimming: 5 bases; J trimming: 10 bases; junction bases outside the gene matches: 11. Per germline, CDR1 SEHNR and CDR2 FQNEAQ (reference sequence). The CDR3 runs to 15 residues. CDR3 region: CASSADREGGSPLHF. Written as DNA, the CDR3 is TGTGCCAGCAGCGCAGACAGGGAAGGGGGCTCACCCCTCCACTTT. The whole variable domain, filled in from reference TRBV7-9 and TRBJ1-6, reads DTGVSQNPRHKITKRGQNVTFRCDPISEHNRLYWYRQTLGQGPEFLTYFQNEAQLEKSRLLSDRFSAERPKGSFSTLEIQRTEQGDSAMYLCASSADREGGSPLHFGNGTRLTVT.